This section outlines one T cell receptor beta chain sequence together with its context. This clone showed up just once. What this receptor recognizes is not known. No clone much larger than this one lies a single base away; base qualities are absent. The immunoSEQ Assay, a bias-controlled multiplex PCR, was used to amplify TCRbeta CDR3 regions from genomic DNA. In the source study's methods: Nucleated cell counts per sample were estimated from amplification of reference gene primers within the assay. Sequence reads were collapsed and filtered to measure the absolute abundance of every unique TCRbeta CDR3 rearrangement. For each sample, productive Simpson clonality was calculated by taking the square root of Simpson's diversity index across productive rearrangements. Drawn from immuneACCESS, this table holds only the in-frame rearrangements with V and J called that TCRdb kept. Clones are partly lost; checked studies trace under half to an unresolved V gene and leave the rest unexplained. The D gene and trimming were derived from the DNA, and the V and J assignments and clone size from that table. This sample has 200,000 to 250,000 clones in its table, and around 80% of those were observed once. The ten largest clonotypes hold about 12% of the sample.

Collaborating institutions collected whole blood in K2EDTA tubes following their own protocols. Collaborator samples were shipped for TCRbeta analysis as frozen whole blood, isolated PBMCs, or DNA extracted from either sample type. The sample is drawn from a study of blood T cell repertoires in COVID-19 (dated by TCRdb to 2018 to 2021). A note on the overall study: The collaborator samples originated in the United States, Italy and Spain and spanned the acute and convalescent phases of COVID-19. The prospective study material was composed of cDNA or gDNA derived from T cells, B-cell-depleted T cells, or PBMCs. Subjects who had been exposed to COVID-19, were actively infected with it, or had recovered from it provided the deeply sampled blood TCRbeta repertoires that made up the dataset. The repertoires were released in a freely available public database intended as a resource for research on the immune response to SARS-CoV-2. The samples were drawn from the first 160 participants of the ongoing ImmuneRACE study and from 1,254 subjects provided by 6 global collaborators. Sample metadata almost always included a de-identified subject ID, COVID-19 status, age in years and sex. Where available, HLA class I and class II types were taken from metadata supplied by the sample provider and were not determined by assay-based typing.

Overall study results and their limits: The amount of clinical and demographic metadata varied by source and participant and was provided uncurated.

The junction shows trimming of 5 bases on V and 4 bases on J, and the gene matches do not reach 10 bases of it. The CDR3 has 14 amino acids, counting the end cysteine and phenylalanine. Kept here is only the CDR3 DNA, which spans 42 bases and is read in frame from base 1. For CDR1 and CDR2, the germline V gene lists SQVTM and ANQGSEA. The rearranged segments are TRBV29-1 and TRBJ2-7, and 8 junction bases match TRBD2. Specimen: peripheral blood. The clonotype was recovered from a woman aged 40-49 years with acute or convalescent COVID-19. The sequence in DNA is TGCAGCGTTCATTTGGTTGGACTAGCTTACGAGCAGTACTTC. Its product reads: CSVHLVGLAYEQYF.